The 5 T cell receptor beta chains below come from one sample, sequenced in a study of cytomegalovirus exposure and HLA in healthy donors. A multiplex PCR was run with 60 Vbeta primers and 13 Jbeta primers. TCRdb's copy holds only in-frame clones and misses some; the assay was immunoSEQ multiplex PCR. The table shows 150,000 to 200,000 clones, with about four fifths occurring only once. Sequencing used PBMCs. The receptor source for this set is a woman aged 25 to 39 in good health and CMV-seropositive.

CDR3: CASEGGSTQNTEAFF. Written as DNA, the CDR3 is TGTGCCAGCGAGGGCGGGAGTACACAGAACACTGAAGCTTTCTTT. V and J are TRBV6-5 and TRBJ1-1, with D hard to call. Germline V gene data show CDR1 as MNHEY and CDR2 as SVGAGI. The CDR3 runs 15 residues. Trimming stripped 8 bases from V and 1 base from J, with 17 bases between.

V usage is TRBV28 and J usage is TRBJ1-4; D might be TRBD1 (6 bases). Trimming stripped 5 bases from V and 8 bases from J, with 15 bases between. Germline V CDR1 and CDR2: MDHEN, SYDVKM. This CDR3 comprises 14 residues. The CDR3 loop reads CASSHDRTGEKLFF. In DNA, the CDR3 is TGTGCCAGCAGTCACGACAGGACGGGGGAAAAACTGTTTTTT.

The rearrangement uses TRBV15 and TRBJ1-1; D is possibly TRBD1 (5 bases). This CDR3 comprises 14 residues. CDR1 is LNHNV, CDR2 YYDKDF, per germline (reference sequence). Trimming removed 5 bases at V and 4 bases at J, with 14 bases between. CDR3 sequence: CATSAPGGGTEAFF. CDR3 DNA: TGTGCCACCAGCGCACCCGGGGGGGGCACTGAAGCTTTCTTT.

This clone came up a few times. The CDR3 loop is CASSKQGYEQFF. In nucleotides, the CDR3 is TGTGCCAGCAGCAAACAGGGTTACGAGCAGTTCTTC. The genes are TRBV13 and TRBJ2-1; D may be TRBD1 (6 bases). Germline CDR1 is PRHDT and CDR2 is FYEKMQ (reference sequence). Deletions cut 5 bases from V and 10 bases from J, with 12 bases between. The CDR3 runs 12 residues. Using reference TRBV13 and TRBJ2-1 for the parts outside the CDR3, the full variable domain is AAGVIQSPRHLIKEKRETATLKCYPIPRHDTVYWYQQGPGQDPQFLISFYEKMQSDKGSIPDRFSAQQFSDYHSELNMSSLELGDSALYFCASSKQGYEQFFGPGTRLTVL.

CDR3 nucleotides: TGCGCCAGCAGGGACCCAGGGGGCGCAGAGACCCAGTACTTC. Translating gives CASRDPGGAETQYF. The chain links TRBV5-1 to TRBJ2-5; 8 nucleotides line up with TRBD1. CDR3 length equals 14 residues. Per the germline V gene, CDR1 is SGHRS and CDR2 is YFSETQ. J lost 4 bases, V lost 5 bases, and 7 bases had no gene match.